The rows below give T cell receptor beta chains drawn from one sample of a study of T cell repertoires in cytomegalovirus infection. Antigens for these TCRs are unknown. TCRdb itself ran the reads through MiXCR, one entry per CDR3 protein. Counted here are approximately 110,000 distinct CDR3 sequences, approximately 45% occurring once; the ten biggest clones make up about three quarters. The sequencing here drew on CD8+ T cells from cultured PBMCs, taken from culture after CMV antigen stimulation. These TCRs come from a human donor in good health (CMV status not recorded). Some clones in this sample may be carry-over from other donors' samples. CDR3s include the opening cysteine and the closing phenylalanine or tryptophan. A D gene is named only where the DNA matches it firmly. Not every row has a clone size; where given, it reads once, few, many or a size class.

TRBV7-4	-	TRBJ2-7	-	CASSSNLGEQYF	TGTGCCAGCAGCTCCAATCTTGGCGAGCAGTACTTC
TRBV12-3/TRBV12-4	-	TRBJ2-3	-	CASSSGDTDTQYF	TGTGCCAGCAGCTCGGGGGACACAGATACGCAGTATTTT
TRBV2	TRBD2	TRBJ2-3	-	CASLQTSGSTDTQYF	TGTGCCAGCCTACAGACTAGCGGGTCCACAGATACGCAGTATTTT
TRBV7-2	TRBD2	TRBJ2-1	many	CASSSAGLADEQFF	TGTGCCAGCAGCTCCGCGGGACTAGCCGATGAGCAGTTCTTC
TRBV5-1	-	TRBJ1-1	many	CASTLEEGYTEAFF	TGCGCCAGCACACTGGAGGAGGGGTACACTGAAGCTTTCTTT
TRBV27	-	TRBJ1-2	many	CASSLQARSNYGYTF	TGTGCCAGCAGTTTACAGGCGCGGTCGAACTATGGCTACACCTTC
TRBV18	-	TRBJ2-7	few	CASSPPSSYEQYF	TGTGCCAGCTCACCCCCATCATCCTACGAGCAGTACTTC
TRBV2	-	TRBJ1-1	-	CASSAGIPTEAFF	TGTGCCAGCAGCGCAGGGATCCCGACTGAAGCTTTCTTT
TRBV19	TRBD1	TRBJ2-7	-	CASSIGQGEQYF	TGTGCCAGTAGTATTGGACAGGGCGAGCAGTACTTC
TRBV7-9	-	TRBJ1-6	-	CASSFQGSDPPLHF	TGTGCCAGCAGCTTCCAGGGCTCTGATCCACCCCTCCACTTT
TRBV12-3/TRBV12-4	TRBD2	TRBJ2-5	few	CASSFFQRGYQETQYF	TGTGCCAGCAGTTTTTTCCAGCGGGGGTACCAAGAGACCCAGTACTTC
TRBV2	TRBD1	TRBJ2-7	few	CASSEGQLSYEQYF	TGTGCCAGCAGTGAGGGACAGCTCTCCTACGAGCAGTACTTC
TRBV5-8	-	TRBJ1-2	-	CASSLRSGTKYGYTF	TGTGCCAGCAGCTTGCGGAGTGGGACAAAGTATGGCTACACCTTC
TRBV7-6	-	TRBJ2-3	few	CASSVWGDTDTQYF	TGTGCCAGCAGCGTATGGGGGGATACGGATACGCAGTATTTT
TRBV7-8	TRBD1	TRBJ2-3	many	CASSPGTEGGDSTDTQYF	TGTGCCAGCAGCCCCGGGACAGAAGGAGGAGACAGCACAGATACGCAGTATTTT
TRBV11-2	TRBD1	TRBJ1-2	-	CASSLWGTGYGYTF	TGTGCCAGCAGCTTATGGGGGACAGGCTATGGCTACACCTTC
TRBV7-2	-	TRBJ1-4	many	CASSPTWGATNEKLFF	TGTGCCAGCAGCCCAACATGGGGTGCAACTAATGAAAAACTGTTTTTT
TRBV28	-	TRBJ2-5	-	CASSFEVYQETQYF	TGTGCCAGCAGTTTCGAAGTGTACCAAGAGACCCAGTACTTC